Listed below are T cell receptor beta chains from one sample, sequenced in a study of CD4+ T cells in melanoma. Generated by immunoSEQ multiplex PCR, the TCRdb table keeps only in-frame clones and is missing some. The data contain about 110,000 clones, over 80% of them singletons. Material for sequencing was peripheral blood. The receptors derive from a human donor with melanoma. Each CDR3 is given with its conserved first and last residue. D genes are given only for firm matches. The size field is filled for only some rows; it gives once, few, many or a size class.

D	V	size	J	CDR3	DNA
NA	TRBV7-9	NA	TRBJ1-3	CASSWTDGLSGNTIYF	TGTGCCAGCAGTTGGACGGACGGACTCTCTGGAAACACCATATATTTT
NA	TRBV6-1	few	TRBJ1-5	CASRQDGQGIQPQHF	TGTGCCAGCAGGCAAGACGGCCAGGGGATTCAGCCCCAGCATTTT
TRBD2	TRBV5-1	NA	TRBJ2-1	CASSLMGGGSYNEQFF	TGCGCCAGCAGCTTGATGGGGGGGGGCTCCTACAATGAGCAGTTCTTC
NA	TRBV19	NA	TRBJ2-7	CASSPLDAYEQYF	TGTGCCAGTAGCCCTCTTGATGCCTACGAGCAGTACTTC
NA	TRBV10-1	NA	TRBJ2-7	CASSDLAPAPYEQYF	TGCGCCAGCAGTGATTTGGCCCCGGCACCCTACGAGCAGTACTTC
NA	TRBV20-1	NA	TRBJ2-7	CSARDSAELNF	TGCAGTGCTAGAGATTCGGCAGAGTTGAACTTC
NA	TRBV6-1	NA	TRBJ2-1	CASSEATRYGEQFF	TGTGCCAGCAGTGAAGCTACTAGATACGGTGAGCAGTTCTTC
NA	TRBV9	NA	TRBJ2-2	CASTDTGGPGELFF	TGTGCCAGCACCGATACCGGGGGACCCGGGGAGCTGTTTTTT
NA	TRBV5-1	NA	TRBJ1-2	CASSSGEGLNYGYTF	TGCGCCAGCAGCTCTGGGGAGGGGCTTAACTATGGCTACACCTTC
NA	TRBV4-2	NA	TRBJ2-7	CASSQDLGLQYF	TGTGCCAGCAGCCAAGATCTCGGACTACAGTACTTC
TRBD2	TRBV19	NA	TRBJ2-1	CASSIDGLAGNEQFF	TGTGCCAGTAGTATAGACGGACTAGCGGGGAATGAGCAGTTCTTC
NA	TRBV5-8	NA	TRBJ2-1	CASSLEASGQFF	TGTGCCAGCAGCTTGGAGGCTTCTGGGCAGTTCTTC
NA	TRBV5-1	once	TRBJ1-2	CASSSEGNYGYTF	TGCGCCAGCAGCTCGGAGGGAAACTATGGCTACACCTTC
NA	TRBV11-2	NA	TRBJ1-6	CASSLAPISSPLHF	TGTGCCAGCAGCTTAGCCCCTATAAGTTCGCCCCTCCACTTT
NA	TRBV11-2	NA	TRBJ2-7	CASSGLGGLGYF	TGTGCCAGCAGCGGCCTGGGAGGCCTCGGGTACTTC
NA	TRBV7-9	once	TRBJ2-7	CASSPAGPSYEQYF	TGTGCCAGCAGCCCCGCAGGACCATCCTACGAGCAGTACTTC
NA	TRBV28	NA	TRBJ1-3	CASSPSGAGNTIYF	TGTGCCAGCAGCCCATCAGGAGCTGGAAACACCATATATTTT
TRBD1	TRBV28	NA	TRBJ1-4	CASMPGTANEKLFF	TGTGCCAGCATGCCCGGGACAGCTAATGAAAAACTGTTTTTT
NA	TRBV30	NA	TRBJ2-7	CACLQGNGREQYF	TGTGCCTGCTTACAGGGTAATGGGCGCGAGCAGTACTTC
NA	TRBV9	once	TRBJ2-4	CASSVRHNSNIQYF	TGTGCCAGCAGCGTACGCCATAACAGCAACATTCAGTACTTC
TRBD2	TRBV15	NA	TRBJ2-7	CATSREIYSSGREGEQYF	TGTGCCACCAGCAGAGAGATATATTCTAGCGGGAGGGAAGGTGAGCAGTACTTC
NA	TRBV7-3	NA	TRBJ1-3	CASSLASGNTIYF	TGTGCCAGCAGCTTGGCGTCTGGAAACACCATATATTTT
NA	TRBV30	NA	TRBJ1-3	CAWSVGTGTGNTIYF	TGTGCCTGGAGTGTAGGAACCGGGACTGGAAACACCATATATTTT
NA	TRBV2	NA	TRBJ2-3	CASSANWERTQYF	TGTGCCAGCAGTGCCAATTGGGAGCGTACGCAGTATTTT
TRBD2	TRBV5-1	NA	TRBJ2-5	CASSLWEGPETQYF	TGCGCCAGCAGCTTGTGGGAGGGCCCAGAGACCCAGTACTTC
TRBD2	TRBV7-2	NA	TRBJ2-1	CASSLASGGANNEQFF	TGTGCCAGCAGCTTAGCTAGCGGGGGGGCTAACAATGAGCAGTTCTTC
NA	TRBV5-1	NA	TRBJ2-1	CASSFQVPNEQFF	TGCGCCAGCAGCTTCCAGGTCCCCAATGAGCAGTTCTTC
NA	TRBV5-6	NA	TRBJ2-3	CASSLGLGDTQYF	TGTGCCAGCAGTTTGGGACTTGGGGATACGCAGTATTTT
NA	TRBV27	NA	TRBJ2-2	CASSLKQTIKWSNTGELFF	TGTGCCAGCAGTTTAAAACAAACCATAAAATGGTCGAACACCGGGGAGCTGTTTTTT
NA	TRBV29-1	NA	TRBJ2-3	CSVATGLRTDTQYF	TGCAGCGTTGCTACGGGACTCCGCACAGATACGCAGTATTTT
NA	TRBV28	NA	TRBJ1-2	CASSLSTPYLYGYTF	TGTGCCAGCAGTTTATCTACACCTTACCTTTATGGCTACACCTTC
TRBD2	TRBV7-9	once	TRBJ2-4	CASSPRLALAKNIQYF	TGTGCCAGCAGCCCACGACTAGCTCTAGCCAAAAACATTCAGTACTTC
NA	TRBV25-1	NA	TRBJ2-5	CASSDTGLETQYF	TGTGCCAGCAGTGACACGGGGTTAGAGACCCAGTACTTC
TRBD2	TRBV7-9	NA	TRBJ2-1	CASSPSGSRNNEQFF	TGTGCCAGCAGCCCTAGCGGGAGCAGGAACAATGAGCAGTTCTTC
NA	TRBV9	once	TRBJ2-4	CASSVEAKGRKLLAQYF	TGTGCCAGCAGCGTAGAGGCAAAGGGACGGAAACTTTTGGCTCAGTACTTC
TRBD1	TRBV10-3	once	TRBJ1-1	CAMRQGALNTEAFF	TGTGCCATGCGACAGGGGGCCCTAAACACTGAAGCTTTCTTT
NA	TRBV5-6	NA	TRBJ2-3	CASSPGLWGHTQYF	TGTGCCAGCAGCCCTGGACTTTGGGGGCATACGCAGTATTTT
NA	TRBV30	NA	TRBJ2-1	CAWKAYGDEQFF	TGTGCCTGGAAGGCTTATGGGGATGAGCAGTTCTTC
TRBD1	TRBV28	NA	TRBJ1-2	CASSLRTSGQGANGYTF	TGTGCCAGCAGTTTGCGTACCTCGGGACAGGGGGCGAATGGCTACACCTTC
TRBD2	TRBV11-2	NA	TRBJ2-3	CASSPLVAGATDTQYF	TGTGCCAGCAGCCCTCTAGTAGCGGGAGCCACAGATACGCAGTATTTT
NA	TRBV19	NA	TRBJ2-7	CASSNPWDEQYF	TGTGCCAGTAGTAATCCGTGGGACGAGCAGTACTTC
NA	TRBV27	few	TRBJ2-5	CASSSPSRFETQYF	TGTGCCAGCAGTTCCCCTAGCCGGTTTGAGACCCAGTACTTC
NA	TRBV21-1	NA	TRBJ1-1	CASSKALVGGAGEAFF	TGTGCCAGCAGCAAAGCGCTGGTAGGGGGCGCGGGTGAAGCTTTCTTT
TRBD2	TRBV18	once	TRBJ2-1	CASSQGLAGDDEQFF	TGTGCCAGCTCCCAGGGACTAGCGGGAGACGATGAGCAGTTCTTC
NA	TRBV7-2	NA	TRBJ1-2	CASSSGQFDGYTF	TGTGCCAGCAGTTCTGGACAATTCGATGGCTACACCTTC